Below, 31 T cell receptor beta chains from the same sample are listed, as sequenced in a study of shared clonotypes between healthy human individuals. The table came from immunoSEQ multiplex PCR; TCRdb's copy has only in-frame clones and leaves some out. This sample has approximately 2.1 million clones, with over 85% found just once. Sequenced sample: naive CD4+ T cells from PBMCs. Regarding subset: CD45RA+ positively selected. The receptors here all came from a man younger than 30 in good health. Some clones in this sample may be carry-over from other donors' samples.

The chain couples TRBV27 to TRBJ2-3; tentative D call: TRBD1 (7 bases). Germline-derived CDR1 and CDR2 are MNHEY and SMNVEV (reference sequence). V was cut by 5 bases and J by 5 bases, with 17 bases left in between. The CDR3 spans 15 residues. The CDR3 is CASSPTTQGGDTQYF. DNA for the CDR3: TGTGCCAGCAGTCCTACGACTCAGGGGGGAGATACGCAGTATTTT.

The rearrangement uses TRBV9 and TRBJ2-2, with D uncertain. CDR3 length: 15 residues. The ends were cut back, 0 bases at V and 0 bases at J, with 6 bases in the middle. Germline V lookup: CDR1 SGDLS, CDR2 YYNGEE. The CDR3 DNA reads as TGTGCCAGCAGCGTAGCAAGACCGAACACCGGGGAGCTGTTTTTT. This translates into CASSVARPNTGELFF.

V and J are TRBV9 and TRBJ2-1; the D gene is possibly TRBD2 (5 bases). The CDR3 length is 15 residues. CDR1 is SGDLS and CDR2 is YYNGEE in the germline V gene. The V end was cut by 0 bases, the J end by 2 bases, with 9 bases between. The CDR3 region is CASSVGGITYNEQFF. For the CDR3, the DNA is TGTGCCAGCAGCGTAGGAGGGATAACCTACAATGAGCAGTTCTTC.

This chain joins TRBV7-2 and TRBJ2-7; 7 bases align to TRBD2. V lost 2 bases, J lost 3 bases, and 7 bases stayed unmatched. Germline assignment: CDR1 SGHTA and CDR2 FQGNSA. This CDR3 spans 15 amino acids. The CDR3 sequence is CASSLFRGSLYEQYF. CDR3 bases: TGTGCCAGCAGCTTATTCCGCGGGAGCCTCTACGAGCAGTACTTC.

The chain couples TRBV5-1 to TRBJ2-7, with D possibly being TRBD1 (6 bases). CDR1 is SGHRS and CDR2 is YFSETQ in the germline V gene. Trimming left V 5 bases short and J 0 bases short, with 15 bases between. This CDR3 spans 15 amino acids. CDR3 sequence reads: CASSLTGSSSYEQYF. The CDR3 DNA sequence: TGCGCCAGCAGTTTAACAGGGTCTAGCTCCTACGAGCAGTACTTC.

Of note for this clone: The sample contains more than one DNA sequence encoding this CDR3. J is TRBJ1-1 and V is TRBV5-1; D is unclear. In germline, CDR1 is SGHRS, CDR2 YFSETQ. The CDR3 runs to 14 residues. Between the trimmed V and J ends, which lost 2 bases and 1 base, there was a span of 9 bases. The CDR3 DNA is TGCGCCAGCAGCTTCCTCGGGCAGAACACTGAAGCTTTCTTT. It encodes CASSFLGQNTEAFF.

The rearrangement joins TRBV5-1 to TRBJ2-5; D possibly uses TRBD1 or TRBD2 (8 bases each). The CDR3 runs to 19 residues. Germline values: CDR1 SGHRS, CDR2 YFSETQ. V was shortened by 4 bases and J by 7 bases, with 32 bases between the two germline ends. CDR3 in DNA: TGCGCCAGCAGCCCGGTGACAACAGCGGATGTTAGCGGGACAGGGACCCAGTACTTC. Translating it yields CASSPVTTADVSGTGTQYF.

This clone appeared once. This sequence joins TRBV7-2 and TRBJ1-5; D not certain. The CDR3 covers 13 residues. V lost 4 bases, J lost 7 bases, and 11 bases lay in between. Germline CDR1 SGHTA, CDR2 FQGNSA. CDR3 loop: CASSSIFQQPQHF. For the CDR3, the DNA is TGTGCCAGCAGCTCCATCTTTCAGCAGCCCCAGCATTTT.

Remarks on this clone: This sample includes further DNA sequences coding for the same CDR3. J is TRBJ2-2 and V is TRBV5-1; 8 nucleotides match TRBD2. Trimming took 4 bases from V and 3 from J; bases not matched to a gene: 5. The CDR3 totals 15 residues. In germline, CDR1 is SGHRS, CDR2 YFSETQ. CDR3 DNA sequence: TGCGCCAGCAGCCCCACTAGCGGATACACCGGGGAGCTGTTTTTT. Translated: CASSPTSGYTGELFF.

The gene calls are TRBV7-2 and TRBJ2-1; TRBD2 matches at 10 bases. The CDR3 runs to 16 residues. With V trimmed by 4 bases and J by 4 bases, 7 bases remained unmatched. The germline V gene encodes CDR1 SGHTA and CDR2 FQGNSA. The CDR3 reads CASSYQAGGGYNEQFF. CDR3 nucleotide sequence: TGTGCCAGCAGCTACCAAGCGGGAGGGGGATACAATGAGCAGTTCTTC.

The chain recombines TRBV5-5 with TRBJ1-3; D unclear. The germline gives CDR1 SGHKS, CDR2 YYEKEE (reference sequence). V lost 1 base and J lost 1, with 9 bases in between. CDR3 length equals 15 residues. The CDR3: CASSLWLGSGNTIYF. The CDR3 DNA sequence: TGTGCCAGCAGCTTGTGGTTAGGTTCTGGAAACACCATATATTTT.

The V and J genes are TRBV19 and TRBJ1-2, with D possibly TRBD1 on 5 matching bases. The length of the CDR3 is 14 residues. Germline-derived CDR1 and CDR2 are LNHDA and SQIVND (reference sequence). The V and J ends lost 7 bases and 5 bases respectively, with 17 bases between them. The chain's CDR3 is CASTNTNRLYGYTF. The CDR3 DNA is TGTGCCAGTACAAACACGAACAGGCTATATGGCTACACCTTC.

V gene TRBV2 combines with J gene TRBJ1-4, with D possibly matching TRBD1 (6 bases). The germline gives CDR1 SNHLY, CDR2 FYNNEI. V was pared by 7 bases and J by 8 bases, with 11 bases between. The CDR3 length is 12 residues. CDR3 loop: CASIYQGEKLFF. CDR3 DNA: TGTGCCAGCATCTACCAGGGGGAAAAACTGTTTTTT.

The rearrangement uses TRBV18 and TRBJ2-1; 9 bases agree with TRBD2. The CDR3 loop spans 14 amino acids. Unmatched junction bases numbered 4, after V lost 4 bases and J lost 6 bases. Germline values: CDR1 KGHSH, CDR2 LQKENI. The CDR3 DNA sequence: TGTGCCAGCTCACGACTGACTAGCGGCAATGAGCAGTTCTTC. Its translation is CASSRLTSGNEQFF.

This CDR3 is CASRGPGSGNQPQHF. CDR3 nucleotide sequence: TGTGCCAGCAGGGGCCCGGGGAGTGGTAATCAGCCCCAGCATTTT. The chain uses TRBV2 and TRBJ1-5; D is unclear. With 6 bases removed from V and 4 bases from J, the gap between germline ends came to 16 bases. The CDR3 is made up of 15 amino acids. Germline lookup yields CDR1 SNHLY and CDR2 FYNNEI.

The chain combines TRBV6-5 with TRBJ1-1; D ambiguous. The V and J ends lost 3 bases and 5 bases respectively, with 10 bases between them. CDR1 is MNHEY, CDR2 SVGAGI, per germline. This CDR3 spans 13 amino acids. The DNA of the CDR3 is TGTGCCAGCAGTTATAACCCGGGGACTGAAGCTTTCTTT. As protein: CASSYNPGTEAFF.

The CDR3 reads CASRDDRGGYTF. The CDR3 coding sequence is TGTGCCAGCAGAGACGACAGGGGTGGCTACACCTTC. The genes are TRBV7-3 and TRBJ1-2; 8 positions agree with TRBD1. The V segment lost 6 bases and the J segment 7 bases; nucleotides outside the gene matches: 4. CDR1 is SGHTA and CDR2 is FQGTGA in the germline V gene. The CDR3 consists of 12 residues.

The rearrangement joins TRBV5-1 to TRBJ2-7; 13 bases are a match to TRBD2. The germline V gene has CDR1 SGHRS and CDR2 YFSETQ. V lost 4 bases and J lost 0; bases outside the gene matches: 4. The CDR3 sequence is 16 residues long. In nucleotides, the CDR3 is TGCGCCAGCAGCACCAGGACTAGCGGGGGCTCCTACGAGCAGTACTTC. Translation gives CASSTRTSGGSYEQYF.

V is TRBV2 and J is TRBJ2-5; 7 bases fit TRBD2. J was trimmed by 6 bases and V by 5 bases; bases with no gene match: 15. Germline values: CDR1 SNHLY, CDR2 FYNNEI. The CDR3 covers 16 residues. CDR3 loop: CASSYAGTTYIQTQYF. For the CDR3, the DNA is TGTGCCAGCAGTTATGCCGGGACTACGTACATACAGACCCAGTACTTC. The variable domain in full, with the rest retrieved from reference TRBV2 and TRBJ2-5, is EPEVTQTPSHQVTQMGQEVILRCVPISNHLYFYWYRQILGQKVEFLVSFYNNEISEKSEIFDDQFSVERPDGSNFTLKIRSTKLEDSAMYFCASSYAGTTYIQTQYFGPGTRLLVL.

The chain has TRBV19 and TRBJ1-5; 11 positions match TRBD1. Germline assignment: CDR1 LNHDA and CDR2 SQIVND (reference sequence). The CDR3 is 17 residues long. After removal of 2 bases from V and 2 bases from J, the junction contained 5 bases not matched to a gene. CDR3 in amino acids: CASSIRDRGIGNQPQHF. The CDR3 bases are TGTGCCAGTAGTATACGGGACAGGGGGATAGGCAATCAGCCCCAGCATTTT.

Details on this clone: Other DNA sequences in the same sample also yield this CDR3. The CDR3 spells CASSTGTGSYEQYF. The CDR3 DNA follows: TGTGCCAGCAGCACCGGGACAGGGTCCTACGAGCAGTACTTC. V and J are TRBV7-9 and TRBJ2-7; 9 positions agree with TRBD1. V was pared by 5 bases and J by 1 base, with 3 bases of the junction left unmatched. The germline gives CDR1 SEHNR, CDR2 FQNEAQ (reference sequence). The CDR3 extends over 14 amino acids.

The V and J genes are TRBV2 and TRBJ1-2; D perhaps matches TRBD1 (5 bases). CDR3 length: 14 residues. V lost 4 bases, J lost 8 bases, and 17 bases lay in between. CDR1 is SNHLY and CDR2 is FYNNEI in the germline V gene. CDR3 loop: CASSGSTGPYGYTF. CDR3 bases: TGTGCCAGCAGTGGCAGTACAGGCCCTTACGGCTACACCTTC.

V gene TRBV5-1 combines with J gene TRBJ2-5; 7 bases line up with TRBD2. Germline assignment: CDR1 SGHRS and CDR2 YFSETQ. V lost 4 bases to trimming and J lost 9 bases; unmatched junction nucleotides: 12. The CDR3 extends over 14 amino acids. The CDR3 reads CASSPSSGDLAQYF. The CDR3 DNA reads TGCGCCAGCAGCCCATCTAGCGGAGATTTGGCCCAGTACTTC.

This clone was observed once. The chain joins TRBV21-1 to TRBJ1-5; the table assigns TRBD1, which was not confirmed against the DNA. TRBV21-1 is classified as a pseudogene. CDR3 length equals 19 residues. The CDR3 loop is CASRNFDREPPASNQPQHF. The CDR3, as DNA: TGTGCCAGCAGAAACTTTGACAGAGAACCACCTGCTAGCAATCAGCCCCAGCATTTT.

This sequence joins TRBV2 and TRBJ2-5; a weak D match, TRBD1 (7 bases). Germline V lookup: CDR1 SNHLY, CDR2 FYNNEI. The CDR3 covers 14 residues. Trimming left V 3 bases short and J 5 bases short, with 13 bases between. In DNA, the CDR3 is TGTGCCAGCAGTGACCGGACAGGAGGGGAGACCCAGTACTTC. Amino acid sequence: CASSDRTGGETQYF.

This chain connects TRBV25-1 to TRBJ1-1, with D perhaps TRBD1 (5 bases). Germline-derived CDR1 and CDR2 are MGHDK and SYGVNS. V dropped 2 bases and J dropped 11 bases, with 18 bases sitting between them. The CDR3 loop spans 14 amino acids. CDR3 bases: TGTGCCAGCAGTGAAACTCGGGACCGAATCGGGGCTTTCTTT. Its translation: CASSETRDRIGAFF.

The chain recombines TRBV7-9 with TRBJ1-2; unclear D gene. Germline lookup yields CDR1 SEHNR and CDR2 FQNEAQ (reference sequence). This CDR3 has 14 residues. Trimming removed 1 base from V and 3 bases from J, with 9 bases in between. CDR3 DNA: TGTGCCAGCAGCTTAGAGCTATCCGACTATGGCTACACCTTC. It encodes CASSLELSDYGYTF.

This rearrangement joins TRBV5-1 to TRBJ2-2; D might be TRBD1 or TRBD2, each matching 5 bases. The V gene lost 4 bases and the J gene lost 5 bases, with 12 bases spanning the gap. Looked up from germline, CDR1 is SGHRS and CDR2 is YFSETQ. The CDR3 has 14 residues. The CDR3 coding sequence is TGCGCCAGCAGCCAGGTCGGGGCAACCGGGGAGCTGTTTTTT. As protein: CASSQVGATGELFF.

CDR3: CASSLRVRDRGEDTQYF. CDR3 nucleotide sequence: TGTGCCAGCAGCTTAAGAGTTCGGGACAGGGGGGAAGATACGCAGTATTTT. The gene calls are TRBV7-3 and TRBJ2-3, with 11 nucleotides matching TRBD1. Trimming cost V 1 base and J 5 bases; bases outside gene matches: 8. The CDR3 consists of 17 residues. CDR1 SGHTA and CDR2 FQGTGA come from the germline V gene.

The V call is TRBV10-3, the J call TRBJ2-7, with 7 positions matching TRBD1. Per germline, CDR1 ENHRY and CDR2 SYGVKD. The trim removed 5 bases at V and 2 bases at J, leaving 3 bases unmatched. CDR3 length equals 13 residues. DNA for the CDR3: TGTGCCATCAGTACAGGGGCCCCCTACGAGCAGTACTTC. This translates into CAISTGAPYEQYF.

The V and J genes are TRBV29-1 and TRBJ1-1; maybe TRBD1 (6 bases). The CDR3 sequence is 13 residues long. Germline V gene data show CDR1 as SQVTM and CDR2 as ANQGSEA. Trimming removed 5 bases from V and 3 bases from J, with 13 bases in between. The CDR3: CSVRRGADTEAFF. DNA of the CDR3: TGCAGCGTTCGAAGGGGGGCCGACACTGAAGCTTTCTTT.